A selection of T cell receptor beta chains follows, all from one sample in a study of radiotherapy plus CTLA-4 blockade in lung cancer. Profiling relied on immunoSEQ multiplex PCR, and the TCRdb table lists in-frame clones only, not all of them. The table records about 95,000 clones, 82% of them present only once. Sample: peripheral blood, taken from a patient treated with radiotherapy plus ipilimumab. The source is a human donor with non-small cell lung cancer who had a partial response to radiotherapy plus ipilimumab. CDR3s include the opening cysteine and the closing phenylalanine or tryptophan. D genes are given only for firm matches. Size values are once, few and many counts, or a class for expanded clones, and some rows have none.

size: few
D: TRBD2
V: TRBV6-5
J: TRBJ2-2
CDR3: CASRPGRGGAGELFF
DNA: TGTGCCAGCCGCCCGGGGCGGGGGGGGGCCGGGGAGCTGTTTTTT

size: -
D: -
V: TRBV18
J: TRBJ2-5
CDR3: CASSPLGSQETQYF
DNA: TGTGCCAGCTCACCACTGGGGAGTCAAGAGACCCAGTACTTC

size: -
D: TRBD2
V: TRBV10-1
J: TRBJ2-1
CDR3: CASRASGHNEQFF
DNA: TGCGCCAGCAGGGCTAGCGGTCACAATGAGCAGTTCTTC

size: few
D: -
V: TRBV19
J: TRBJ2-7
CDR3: CASSIGASSSYEQYF
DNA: TGTGCCAGTAGTATAGGGGCGTCAAGCTCCTACGAGCAGTACTTC

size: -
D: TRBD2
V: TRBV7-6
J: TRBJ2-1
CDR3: CASSLGLAGNEQFF
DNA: TGTGCCAGCAGCTTAGGGCTAGCGGGCAATGAGCAGTTCTTC

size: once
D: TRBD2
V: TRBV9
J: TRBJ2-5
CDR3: CASSPTSGLQETQYF
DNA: TGTGCCAGCAGCCCGACTAGCGGACTCCAAGAGACCCAGTACTTC

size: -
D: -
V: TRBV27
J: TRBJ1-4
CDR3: CASRGARNEKLFF
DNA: TGTGCCAGCAGGGGGGCCCGTAATGAAAAACTGTTTTTT

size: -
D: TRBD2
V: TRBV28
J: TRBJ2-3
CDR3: CASSAPGLVVDTQYF
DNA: TGTGCCAGCAGTGCTCCGGGACTAGTGGTTGATACGCAGTATTTT

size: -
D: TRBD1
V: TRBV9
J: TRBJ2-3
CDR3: CASSLRDRQGATQYF
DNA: TGTGCCAGCAGCCTTCGGGACAGGCAGGGAGCTACGCAGTATTTT

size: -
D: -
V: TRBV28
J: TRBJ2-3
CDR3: CASSSRQGTDTQYF
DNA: TGTGCCAGCAGTTCCCGACAGGGCACAGATACGCAGTATTTT

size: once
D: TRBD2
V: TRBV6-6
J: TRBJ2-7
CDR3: CASSGAGGEQYF
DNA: TGTGCCAGCAGTGGGGCGGGAGGCGAGCAGTACTTC

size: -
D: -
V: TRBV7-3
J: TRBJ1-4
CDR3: CASSFPPREKLFF
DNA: TGTGCCAGCAGCTTCCCCCCGCGCGAAAAACTGTTTTTT

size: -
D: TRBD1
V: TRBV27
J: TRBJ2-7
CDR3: CASSLSGQPYEQYF
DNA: TGTGCCAGCAGTTTATCGGGACAGCCTTACGAGCAGTACTTC

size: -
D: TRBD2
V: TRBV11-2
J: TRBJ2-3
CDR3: CASSLGLAGGLSTDTQYF
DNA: TGTGCCAGCAGCTTAGGACTAGCGGGAGGGCTAAGCACAGATACGCAGTATTTT

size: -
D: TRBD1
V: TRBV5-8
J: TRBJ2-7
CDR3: CAIKTGAGNEQYF
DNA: TGTGCCATCAAGACAGGGGCGGGAAACGAGCAGTACTTC

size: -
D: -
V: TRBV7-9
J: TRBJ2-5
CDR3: CASSFAEGAPEETQYF
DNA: TGTGCCAGCAGCTTCGCGGAGGGAGCCCCCGAGGAGACCCAGTACTTC

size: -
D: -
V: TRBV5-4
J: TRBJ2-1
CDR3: CASSLAGRDEQFF
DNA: TGTGCCAGCAGCTTGGCTGGTCGGGATGAGCAGTTCTTC

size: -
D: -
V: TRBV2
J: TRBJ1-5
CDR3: CASSDGRGQGTQPQHF
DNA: TGTGCCAGCAGTGATGGTAGAGGACAAGGAACTCAGCCCCAGCATTTT

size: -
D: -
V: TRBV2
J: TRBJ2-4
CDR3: CASSRTNLQYF
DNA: TGTGCCAGCAGCCGTACCAATCTACAGTACTTC

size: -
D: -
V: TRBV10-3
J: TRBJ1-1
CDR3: CAISDYITGEAFF
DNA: TGTGCCATCAGTGATTATATCACGGGTGAAGCTTTCTTT

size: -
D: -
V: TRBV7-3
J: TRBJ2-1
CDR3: CASSSTGTPTDEQFF
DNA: TGTGCCAGCAGCTCCACCGGGACACCTACCGATGAGCAGTTCTTC

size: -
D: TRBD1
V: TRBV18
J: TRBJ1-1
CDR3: CASSPSGQVGTEAFF
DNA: TGTGCCAGCTCACCAAGCGGACAGGTTGGTACTGAAGCTTTCTTT

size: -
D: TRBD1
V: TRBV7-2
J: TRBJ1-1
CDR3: CASSVYRGRDTEAFF
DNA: TGTGCCAGCAGCGTATACAGGGGTCGAGACACTGAAGCTTTCTTT

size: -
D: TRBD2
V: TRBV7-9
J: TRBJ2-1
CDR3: CASSSGTSGRINEQFF
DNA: TGTGCCAGCAGCTCCGGGACTAGCGGGAGGATCAATGAGCAGTTCTTC

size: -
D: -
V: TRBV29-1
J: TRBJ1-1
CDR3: CSVGTVNTEAFF
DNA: TGCAGCGTTGGGACAGTTAACACTGAAGCTTTCTTT

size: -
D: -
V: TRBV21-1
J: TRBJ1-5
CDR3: CASIPDRVDQPQHF
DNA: TGTGCCAGCATCCCGGACAGGGTTGATCAGCCCCAGCATTTT

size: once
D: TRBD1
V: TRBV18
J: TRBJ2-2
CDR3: CASSPLGTGSSGELFF
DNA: TGTGCCAGCTCACCCCTCGGGACAGGGTCGTCCGGGGAGCTGTTTTTT

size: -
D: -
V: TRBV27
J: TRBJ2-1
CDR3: CASSFRQEQFF
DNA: TGTGCCAGCAGTTTCCGACAGGAGCAGTTCTTC

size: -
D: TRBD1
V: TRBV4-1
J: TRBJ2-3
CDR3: CASSQLGQGGTDTQYF
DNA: TGCGCCAGCAGCCAACTCGGACAGGGGGGCACAGATACGCAGTATTTT

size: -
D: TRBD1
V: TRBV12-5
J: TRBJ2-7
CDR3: CASGQTDRVKDEQYF
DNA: TGTGCTAGTGGCCAAACCGACAGGGTGAAGGACGAGCAGTACTTC

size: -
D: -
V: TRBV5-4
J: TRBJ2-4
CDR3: CASSLAGDLAKNIQYF
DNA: TGTGCCAGCAGCTTGGCAGGGGATTTAGCCAAAAACATTCAGTACTTC

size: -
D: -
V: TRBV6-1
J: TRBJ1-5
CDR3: CASSEDSSYQPQHF
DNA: TGTGCCAGCAGTGAAGACAGTTCCTATCAGCCCCAGCATTTT